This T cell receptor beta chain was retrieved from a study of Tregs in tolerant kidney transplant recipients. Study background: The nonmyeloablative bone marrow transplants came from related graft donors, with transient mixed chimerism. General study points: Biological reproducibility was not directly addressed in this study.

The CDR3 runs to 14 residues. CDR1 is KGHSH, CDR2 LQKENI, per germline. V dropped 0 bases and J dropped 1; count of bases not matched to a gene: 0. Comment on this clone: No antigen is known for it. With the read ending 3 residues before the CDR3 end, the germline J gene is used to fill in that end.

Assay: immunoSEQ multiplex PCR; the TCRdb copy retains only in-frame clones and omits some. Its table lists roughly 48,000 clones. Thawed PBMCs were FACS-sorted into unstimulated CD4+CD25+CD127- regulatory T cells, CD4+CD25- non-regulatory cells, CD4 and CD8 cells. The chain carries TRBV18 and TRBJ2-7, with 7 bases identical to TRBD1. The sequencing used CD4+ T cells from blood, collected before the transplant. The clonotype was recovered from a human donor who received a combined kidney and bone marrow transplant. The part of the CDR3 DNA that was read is TGTGCCAGCTCACCACCGGGACAGTCCTACGAG. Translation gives CASSPPGQSYE. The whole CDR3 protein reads CASSPPGQSYEQYF.